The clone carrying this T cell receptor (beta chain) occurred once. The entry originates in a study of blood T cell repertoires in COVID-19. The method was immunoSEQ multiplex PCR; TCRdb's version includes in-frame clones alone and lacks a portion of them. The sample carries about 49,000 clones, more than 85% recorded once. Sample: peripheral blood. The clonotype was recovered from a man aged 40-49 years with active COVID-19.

The DNA for the CDR3 is TGTGCCAGCAGCTTTCGGGCGGGAGACCACGATACGCAGTATTTT. Its protein product is CASSFRAGDHDTQYF. The rearrangement uses TRBV7-3 and TRBJ2-3; 7 bases match TRBD2. The V and J ends lost 3 bases and 6 bases, in that order; junction bases with no gene match: 9. Germline V CDR1 and CDR2: SGHTA, FQGTGA. This CDR3 comprises 15 residues.